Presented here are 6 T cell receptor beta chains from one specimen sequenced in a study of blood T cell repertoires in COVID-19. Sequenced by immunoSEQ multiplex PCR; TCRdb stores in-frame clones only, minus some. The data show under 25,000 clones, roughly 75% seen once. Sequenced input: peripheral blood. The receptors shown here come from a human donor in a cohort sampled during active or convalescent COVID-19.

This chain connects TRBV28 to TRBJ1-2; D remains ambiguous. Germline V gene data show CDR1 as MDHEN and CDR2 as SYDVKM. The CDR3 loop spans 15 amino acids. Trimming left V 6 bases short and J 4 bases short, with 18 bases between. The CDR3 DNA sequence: TGTGCCAGCAGCCAGACCGGCGGATCCCCCTATGGCTACACCTTC. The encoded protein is CASSQTGGSPYGYTF.

The CDR3 loop reads CASSPGLVGGTDTQYF. The DNA for the CDR3 is TGCGCCAGCAGCCCCGGGCTCGTGGGAGGCACAGATACGCAGTATTTT. The V and J genes are TRBV5-1 and TRBJ2-3, with D possibly being TRBD2 (5 bases). Trimming removed 4 bases from V and 1 base from J, with 16 bases in between. The germline V gene has CDR1 SGHRS and CDR2 YFSETQ. CDR3 length: 16 residues.

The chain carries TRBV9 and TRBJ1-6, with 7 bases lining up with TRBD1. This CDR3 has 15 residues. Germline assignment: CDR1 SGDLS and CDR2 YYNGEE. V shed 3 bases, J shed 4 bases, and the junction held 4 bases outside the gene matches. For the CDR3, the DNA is TGTGCCAGCAGCGGCCAACAGGGGTATAATTCACCCCTCCACTTT. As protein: CASSGQQGYNSPLHF.

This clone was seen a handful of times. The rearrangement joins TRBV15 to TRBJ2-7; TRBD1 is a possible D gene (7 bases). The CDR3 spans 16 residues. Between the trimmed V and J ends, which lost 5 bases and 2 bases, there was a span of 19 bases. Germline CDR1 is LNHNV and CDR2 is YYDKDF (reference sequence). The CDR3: CATSRGGAGGTYEQYF. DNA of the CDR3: TGTGCCACCAGCCGCGGAGGGGCAGGGGGGACCTACGAGCAGTACTTC.

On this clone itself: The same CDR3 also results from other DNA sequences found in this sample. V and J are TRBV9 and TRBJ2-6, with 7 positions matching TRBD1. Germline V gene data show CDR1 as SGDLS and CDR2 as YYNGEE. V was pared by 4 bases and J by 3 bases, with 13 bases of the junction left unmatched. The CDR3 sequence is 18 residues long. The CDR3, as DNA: TGTGCCAGCAGCCCCCGGTTAGGGGGCGTAGGTGGGGCCAACGTCCTGACTTTC. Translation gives CASSPRLGGVGGANVLTF.

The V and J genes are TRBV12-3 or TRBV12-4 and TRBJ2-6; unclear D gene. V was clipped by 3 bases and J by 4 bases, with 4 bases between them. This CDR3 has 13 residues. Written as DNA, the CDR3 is TGTGCCAGCAGTTTTCCGGGGGCCAACGTCCTGACTTTC. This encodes CASSFPGANVLTF.